The clone carrying this TCR beta chain has just one count. The sample originates from a study of T cells in localized non-small cell lung cancer. Trimming removed 5 bases from V and 5 bases from J, with 10 bases in between. CDR3 length equals 12 residues. Germline CDR1 SEHNR, CDR2 FQNEAQ (reference sequence). Libraries were prepared by immunoSEQ multiplex PCR; TCRdb keeps only in-frame clonotypes and omits some of them. This table has 55,000 to 65,000 clones, approximately 90% appearing once. The chain joins TRBV7-9 to TRBJ2-7, with D possibly being TRBD1 or TRBD2 (5 bases each). The TCR comes from a man aged 40 to 69 with stage I lung adenocarcinoma. This sample comprised peripheral blood, obtained before any cancer treatment. The DNA for the CDR3 is TGTGCCAGCAGCAAAGGGGACCACGAGCAGTACTTC. It codes for CASSKGDHEQYF.